This T cell receptor (beta chain) derives from a study of T cell repertoires and HLA-DP antigens. This CDR3 region has 14 residues. Germline values: CDR1 MNHNS, CDR2 SASEGT. The germline V and J ends were trimmed by 0 bases and 8 bases, with 13 bases remaining between them. Untouched CD4+ T cells were bead-isolated at roughly 98% purity. The assay was immunoSEQ multiplex PCR, and TCRdb's table has in-frame clones only and misses some. The sample records roughly 73,000 clones, around 80% being singletons. Comment on this clone: Its antigen is currently unknown.

The receptor's source is a man aged 55 to 70 in good health and CMV-seronegative. V and J are TRBV6-1 and TRBJ1-1; D unclear. The sequencing sample was made of CD4+ T cells from PBMCs. The DNA of the CDR3 is TGTGCCAGCAGTGAAGCGCTAAGTTTGTCGGAAGCTTTCTTT. This translates into CASSEALSLSEAFF.